These T cell receptor beta chains were read from a single sample in a study of cytomegalovirus exposure and HLA in healthy donors. This table comes from immunoSEQ multiplex PCR, and its TCRdb copy is limited to in-frame clones, with some not included. The sample carries tens of thousands of clones, 93% recorded once. Sequencing was done on a sample of PBMCs. The receptors shown here come from a woman younger than 45 in good health and CMV-seropositive. CDR3s include the opening cysteine and the closing phenylalanine or tryptophan. D genes are given only for firm matches. Part of the rows lack a size; the others show once, few, many or a class for expanded clones.

clone_size: -
v_call: TRBV28
j_call: TRBJ1-1
d_call: TRBD1
cdr3_aa: CASSFAGGANTEAFF
cdr3_nt: TGTGCCAGCAGTTTCGCAGGGGGCGCGAACACTGAAGCTTTCTTT

clone_size: -
v_call: TRBV4-2
j_call: TRBJ2-7
d_call: -
cdr3_aa: CASSQDLGSRDWTYEQYF
cdr3_nt: TGTGCCAGCAGCCAAGATCTTGGGAGCAGGGACTGGACCTACGAGCAGTACTTC

clone_size: once
v_call: TRBV6-6
j_call: TRBJ2-6
d_call: TRBD1
cdr3_aa: CATGTGPSGANVLTF
cdr3_nt: TGTGCCACCGGGACAGGCCCTTCTGGGGCCAACGTCCTGACTTTC

clone_size: -
v_call: TRBV7-9
j_call: TRBJ1-4
d_call: TRBD1
cdr3_aa: CASSPVGQGTNEKLFF
cdr3_nt: TGTGCCAGCAGCCCTGTGGGACAGGGTACTAATGAAAAACTGTTTTTT

clone_size: -
v_call: TRBV9
j_call: TRBJ2-7
d_call: TRBD1
cdr3_aa: CASSLRTGGLNEQYF
cdr3_nt: TGTGCCAGCAGCCTCCGGACAGGGGGGTTGAACGAGCAGTACTTC

clone_size: -
v_call: TRBV19
j_call: TRBJ1-5
d_call: -
cdr3_aa: CASSIRQSNQPQHF
cdr3_nt: TGTGCCAGTAGTATCCGTCAGTCCAATCAGCCCCAGCATTTT

clone_size: -
v_call: TRBV15
j_call: TRBJ2-7
d_call: TRBD2
cdr3_aa: CATGRGAGLLYEQYF
cdr3_nt: TGTGCCACCGGGCGGGGGGCGGGCCTACTCTACGAGCAGTACTTC

clone_size: once
v_call: TRBV7-8
j_call: TRBJ2-7
d_call: TRBD2
cdr3_aa: CASSFSGGGYEQYF
cdr3_nt: TGTGCCAGCAGCTTTAGCGGGGGGGGGTACGAGCAGTACTTC

clone_size: -
v_call: TRBV28
j_call: TRBJ2-2
d_call: -
cdr3_aa: CASSLIQGTGTGELFF
cdr3_nt: TGTGCCAGCAGTTTAATCCAGGGGACGGGCACCGGGGAGCTGTTTTTT

clone_size: -
v_call: TRBV28
j_call: TRBJ1-1
d_call: -
cdr3_aa: CASSGARLAFF
cdr3_nt: TGTGCCAGCAGTGGGGCAAGGCTGGCTTTCTTT

clone_size: -
v_call: TRBV9
j_call: TRBJ2-3
d_call: TRBD2
cdr3_aa: CASSVGGTRLDTQYF
cdr3_nt: TGTGCCAGCAGCGTAGGCGGGACTAGGCTGGATACGCAGTATTTT

clone_size: -
v_call: TRBV28
j_call: TRBJ2-2
d_call: -
cdr3_aa: CASSLLREGGELFF
cdr3_nt: TGTGCCAGCAGTTTGTTGCGGGAAGGCGGGGAGCTGTTTTTT

clone_size: -
v_call: TRBV18
j_call: TRBJ2-5
d_call: -
cdr3_aa: CASSTEWRETQYF
cdr3_nt: TGTGCCAGCTCAACGGAGTGGAGAGAGACCCAGTACTTC

clone_size: -
v_call: TRBV28
j_call: TRBJ2-1
d_call: TRBD2
cdr3_aa: CASSPQLASSYNEQFF
cdr3_nt: TGTGCCAGCAGTCCCCAACTAGCGTCCTCCTACAATGAGCAGTTCTTC

clone_size: -
v_call: TRBV6-5
j_call: TRBJ1-4
d_call: -
cdr3_aa: CASSVLGGALFF
cdr3_nt: TGTGCCAGCAGTGTTCTCGGTGGGGCACTGTTTTTT

clone_size: -
v_call: TRBV13
j_call: TRBJ2-1
d_call: TRBD2
cdr3_aa: CASRSGTRVYNEQFF
cdr3_nt: TGTGCCAGCAGATCCGGGACTAGGGTGTACAATGAGCAGTTCTTC

clone_size: -
v_call: TRBV19
j_call: TRBJ2-7
d_call: TRBD2
cdr3_aa: CASSSGSGRGSYEQYF
cdr3_nt: TGTGCCAGTAGTAGTGGGAGCGGGAGAGGATCCTACGAGCAGTACTTC

clone_size: -
v_call: TRBV7-2
j_call: TRBJ1-2
d_call: TRBD1
cdr3_aa: CATNTGTGSPLSYTF
cdr3_nt: TGTGCCACGAACACCGGGACAGGGTCCCCCCTTAGCTACACCTTC

clone_size: -
v_call: TRBV28
j_call: TRBJ2-7
d_call: -
cdr3_aa: CASSRPVPGGEQYF
cdr3_nt: TGTGCCAGCAGCCGCCCGGTGCCCGGCGGGGAGCAGTACTTC

clone_size: -
v_call: TRBV18
j_call: TRBJ1-4
d_call: -
cdr3_aa: CASSPFGGDEKLFF
cdr3_nt: TGTGCCAGCTCACCTTTTGGTGGAGATGAAAAACTGTTTTTT

clone_size: -
v_call: TRBV10-3
j_call: TRBJ1-2
d_call: TRBD1
cdr3_aa: CAISESDHQQGRSGYTF
cdr3_nt: TGTGCCATCAGTGAGTCGGACCATCAACAGGGGAGAAGTGGCTACACCTTC

clone_size: -
v_call: TRBV28
j_call: TRBJ2-3
d_call: -
cdr3_aa: CASSLAGEGADTQYF
cdr3_nt: TGTGCCAGCAGTTTGGCTGGGGAAGGGGCAGATACGCAGTATTTT

clone_size: -
v_call: TRBV30
j_call: TRBJ2-7
d_call: TRBD1
cdr3_aa: CAWSVGQGTISYEQYF
cdr3_nt: TGTGCCTGGAGTGTCGGACAGGGGACGATCTCCTACGAGCAGTACTTC

clone_size: -
v_call: TRBV11-2
j_call: TRBJ2-5
d_call: TRBD2
cdr3_aa: CASSLGPGGLAERETQYF
cdr3_nt: TGTGCCAGCAGCTTAGGGCCGGGTGGGCTAGCGGAGCGAGAGACCCAGTACTTC

clone_size: -
v_call: TRBV6-5
j_call: TRBJ1-1
d_call: -
cdr3_aa: CASSRGIMNTEAFF
cdr3_nt: TGTGCCAGCAGCCGGGGTATCATGAACACTGAAGCTTTCTTT

clone_size: -
v_call: TRBV5-8
j_call: TRBJ1-4
d_call: TRBD1
cdr3_aa: CASSLGQAPRDEKLFF
cdr3_nt: TGTGCCAGCAGCCTAGGACAGGCCCCGCGTGATGAAAAACTGTTTTTT

clone_size: -
v_call: TRBV30
j_call: TRBJ1-1
d_call: -
cdr3_aa: CACSGNEAFF
cdr3_nt: TGTGCCTGCTCGGGGAACGAAGCTTTCTTT

clone_size: once
v_call: TRBV5-1
j_call: TRBJ2-7
d_call: TRBD2
cdr3_aa: CASRVTSGSFDEQYF
cdr3_nt: TGCGCCAGCAGAGTTACTAGCGGGAGTTTTGACGAGCAGTACTTC

clone_size: -
v_call: TRBV5-4
j_call: TRBJ2-1
d_call: TRBD2
cdr3_aa: CASSLGLAIAYNEQFF
cdr3_nt: TGTGCCAGCAGCTTGGGACTAGCGATCGCCTACAATGAGCAGTTCTTC

clone_size: once
v_call: TRBV7-8
j_call: TRBJ1-1
d_call: TRBD1
cdr3_aa: CASSLAGQRLAFF
cdr3_nt: TGTGCCAGCAGCTTAGCGGGACAGAGGCTCGCTTTCTTT

clone_size: -
v_call: TRBV27
j_call: TRBJ2-5
d_call: -
cdr3_aa: CASSPATPETQYF
cdr3_nt: TGTGCCAGCAGTCCGGCGACTCCAGAGACCCAGTACTTC

clone_size: -
v_call: TRBV9
j_call: TRBJ2-3
d_call: TRBD2
cdr3_aa: CASSVGSGRATDTQYF
cdr3_nt: TGTGCCAGCAGCGTAGGTAGCGGGAGGGCCACAGATACGCAGTATTTT

clone_size: -
v_call: TRBV4-3
j_call: TRBJ1-2
d_call: -
cdr3_aa: CASSHGTGSARDF
cdr3_nt: TGCGCCAGCAGCCATGGAACAGGGTCGGCTCGGGACTTC

clone_size: -
v_call: TRBV15
j_call: TRBJ1-4
d_call: -
cdr3_aa: CATSITGGGEKLFF
cdr3_nt: TGTGCCACCAGCATCACCGGGGGGGGTGAAAAACTGTTTTTT

clone_size: -
v_call: TRBV19
j_call: TRBJ2-3
d_call: TRBD2
cdr3_aa: CASSISDSLAGVGTQYF
cdr3_nt: TGTGCCAGTAGTATTTCGGACAGCCTAGCGGGAGTTGGTACGCAGTATTTT

clone_size: once
v_call: TRBV7-2
j_call: TRBJ2-7
d_call: -
cdr3_aa: CASSLDFYYEQYF
cdr3_nt: TGTGCCAGCAGCTTAGATTTTTACTACGAGCAGTACTTC

clone_size: -
v_call: TRBV7-2
j_call: TRBJ1-1
d_call: -
cdr3_aa: CASSLVIGANTEAFF
cdr3_nt: TGTGCCAGCAGCTTAGTTATAGGGGCGAACACTGAAGCTTTCTTT

clone_size: -
v_call: TRBV4-3
j_call: TRBJ2-3
d_call: TRBD2
cdr3_aa: CASSQVVRASGKEDTQYF
cdr3_nt: TGCGCCAGCAGCCAAGTGGTAAGGGCTAGCGGGAAAGAAGATACGCAGTATTTT